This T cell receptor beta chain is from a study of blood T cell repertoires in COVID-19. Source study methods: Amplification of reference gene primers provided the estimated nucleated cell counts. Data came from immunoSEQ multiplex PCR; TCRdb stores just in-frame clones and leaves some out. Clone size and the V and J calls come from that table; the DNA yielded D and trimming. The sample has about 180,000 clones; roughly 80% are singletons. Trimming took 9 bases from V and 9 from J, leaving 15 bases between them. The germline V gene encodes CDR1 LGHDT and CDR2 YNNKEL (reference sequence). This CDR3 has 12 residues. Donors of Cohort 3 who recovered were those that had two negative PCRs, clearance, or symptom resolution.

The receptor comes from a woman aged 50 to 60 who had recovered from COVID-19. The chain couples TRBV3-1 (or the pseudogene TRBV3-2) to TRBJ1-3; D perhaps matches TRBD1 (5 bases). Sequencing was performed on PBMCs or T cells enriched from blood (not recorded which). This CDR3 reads CASRGWRSTIYF. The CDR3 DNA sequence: TGTGCCAGTAGGGGTTGGCGAAGCACCATATATTTT.